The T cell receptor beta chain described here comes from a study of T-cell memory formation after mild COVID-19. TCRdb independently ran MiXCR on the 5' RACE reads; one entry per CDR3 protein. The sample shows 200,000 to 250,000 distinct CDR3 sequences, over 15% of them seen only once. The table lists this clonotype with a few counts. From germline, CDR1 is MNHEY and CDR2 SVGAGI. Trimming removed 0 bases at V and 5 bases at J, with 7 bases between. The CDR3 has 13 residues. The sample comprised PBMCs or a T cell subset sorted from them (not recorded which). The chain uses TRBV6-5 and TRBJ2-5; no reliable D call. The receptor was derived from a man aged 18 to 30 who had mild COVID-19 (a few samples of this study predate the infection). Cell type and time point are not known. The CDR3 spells CASSYSEGETQYF. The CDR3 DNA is TGTGCCAGCAGTTACTCTGAAGGGGAGACCCAGTACTTC.